The rows below give T cell receptor beta chains drawn from one sample of a study of shared clonotypes between healthy human individuals. The method was immunoSEQ multiplex PCR; TCRdb's version includes in-frame clones alone and lacks a portion of them. This table has nearly 2 million clones, roughly 94% appearing once. The specimen was naive CD8+ T cells sorted from blood. The receptors stem from a man between 18 and 35 years old in good health. The CDR3 runs from the conserved cysteine through the conserved F or W. Fields, in order: V gene, J gene, clone size, D gene, CDR3 protein, CDR3 DNA. D genes are given only for firm matches. A clone size is listed for some rows: how often the clone was seen (once, few, many), or a class if it is expanded.

TRBV2	TRBJ2-7	.	.	CASSWSYEQYF	TGTGCCAGCAGCTGGAGCTACGAGCAGTACTTC
TRBV4-1	TRBJ2-7	.	TRBD2	CASSPGLVGYEQYF	TGCGCCAGCAGCCCTGGACTAGTAGGCTACGAGCAGTACTTC
TRBV28	TRBJ1-2	.	TRBD1	CASDRDGNYGYTF	TGTGCCAGCGACAGGGACGGAAACTATGGCTACACCTTC
TRBV7-2	TRBJ2-3	.	.	CASSLGHTSTDTQYF	TGTGCCAGCAGCTTGGGACATACTAGCACAGATACGCAGTATTTT
TRBV11-2	TRBJ2-7	.	TRBD1	CASSFPRSGQGAYEQYF	TGTGCCAGCAGCTTCCCTAGGTCCGGACAGGGGGCCTACGAGCAGTACTTC
TRBV5-1	TRBJ2-7	.	.	CASSWGDGTVPSEQYF	TGCGCCAGCAGCTGGGGGGACGGTACCGTACCGAGCGAGCAGTACTTC
TRBV30	TRBJ1-6	.	.	CAWSAGAPAPLHF	TGTGCCTGGAGTGCAGGGGCCCCCGCACCCCTCCACTTT
TRBV21-1	TRBJ2-5	.	.	CASSKETGGIETQYF	TGTGCCAGCAGCAAAGAGACAGGGGGCATCGAGACCCAGTACTTC
TRBV7-9	TRBJ1-1	.	TRBD1	CASSPGQGAYTEAFF	TGTGCCAGCAGCCCGGGACAGGGGGCGTACACTGAAGCTTTCTTT
TRBV5-6	TRBJ2-7	once	.	CASSFRYGGPLEQYF	TGTGCCAGCAGCTTTAGGTACGGGGGCCCGCTGGAGCAGTACTTC
TRBV4-1	TRBJ2-2	.	TRBD1	CASSQQGATVTGELFF	TGCGCCAGCAGCCAACAGGGGGCAACTGTGACCGGGGAGCTGTTTTTT
TRBV7-9	TRBJ2-7	.	TRBD1	CASMQGDSYEQYF	TGTGCCAGTATGCAGGGGGACTCCTACGAGCAGTACTTC
TRBV7-2	TRBJ2-5	.	.	CASSPLAFGEQETQYF	TGTGCCAGCAGCCCTCTCGCGTTTGGGGAACAAGAGACCCAGTACTTC
TRBV6-5	TRBJ2-3	.	.	CASTEGASSTDTQYF	TGTGCCAGCACCGAAGGCGCATCTAGCACAGATACGCAGTATTTT
TRBV5-4	TRBJ1-6	few	TRBD1	CASSYQGEIGSPLHF	TGTGCCAGCAGCTATCAGGGGGAGATAGGTTCACCCCTCCACTTT
TRBV6-6	TRBJ2-5	.	.	CASSYAFGETQYF	TGTGCCAGCAGTTACGCGTTTGGGGAGACCCAGTACTTC
TRBV27	TRBJ2-2	.	TRBD2	CASSLAGGTGELFF	TGTGCCAGCAGTTTAGCGGGAGGCACCGGGGAGCTGTTTTTT
TRBV9	TRBJ2-7	.	.	CASSVGTVGAYEQYF	TGTGCCAGCAGCGTAGGGACAGTGGGAGCCTACGAGCAGTACTTC
TRBV19	TRBJ2-7	.	.	CASSMVGHFNEQYF	TGTGCCAGTAGTATGGTAGGACATTTCAACGAGCAGTACTTC
TRBV5-6	TRBJ2-2	.	.	CASSFPDGELFF	TGTGCCAGCAGCTTCCCGGACGGGGAGCTGTTTTTT
TRBV19	TRBJ1-1	.	.	CASAFRRAEAFF	TGTGCCAGTGCATTTAGGCGGGCTGAAGCTTTCTTT
TRBV30	TRBJ1-3	.	.	CAWSRDGRSGNTIYF	TGTGCCTGGAGTCGAGACGGGCGCTCTGGAAACACCATATATTTT
TRBV11-2	TRBJ1-6	.	.	CASSPMGGDNSPLHF	TGTGCCAGCAGCCCAATGGGGGGAGATAATTCACCCCTCCACTTT
TRBV4-1	TRBJ2-5	.	.	CASSQEQGRWETQYF	TGCGCCAGCAGCCAAGAACAGGGAAGGTGGGAGACCCAGTACTTC
TRBV6-1	TRBJ2-3	.	.	CASSEAEGEDTQYF	TGTGCCAGCAGTGAAGCGGAGGGGGAAGATACGCAGTATTTT
TRBV7-6	TRBJ2-1	.	TRBD1	CASSLGTGGNEQFF	TGTGCCAGCAGCTTAGGGACAGGGGGCAATGAGCAGTTCTTC
TRBV15	TRBJ2-7	.	TRBD2	CATSRDGEGYEQYF	TGTGCCACCAGCAGAGATGGGGAGGGATACGAGCAGTACTTC
TRBV5-6	TRBJ2-1	.	.	CASRGTSYNEQFF	TGTGCCAGCAGGGGGACGAGTTACAATGAGCAGTTCTTC
TRBV21-1	TRBJ1-1	.	.	CASSISPGVYTEAFF	TGTGCCAGCAGCATCTCTCCAGGGGTGTACACTGAAGCTTTCTTT
TRBV7-9	TRBJ1-3	.	.	CASSLDDSGNTIYF	TGTGCCAGCAGCTTAGACGACTCTGGAAACACCATATATTTT
TRBV7-9	TRBJ2-3	.	.	CASSRTTGATDTQYF	TGTGCCAGCAGCCGAACGACAGGCGCTACAGATACGCAGTATTTT
TRBV4-1	TRBJ1-1	once	.	CASSQEILLRAEAFF	TGCGCCAGCAGCCAAGAAATCTTATTGCGCGCTGAAGCTTTCTTT
TRBV13	TRBJ2-1	.	.	CASSLDGGTGTTNEQFF	TGTGCCAGCAGCTTAGATGGCGGGACTGGAACTACCAATGAGCAGTTCTTC
TRBV7-9	TRBJ2-2	.	TRBD1	CASSNRGFTGELFF	TGTGCCAGCAGCAACAGGGGGTTCACCGGGGAGCTGTTTTTT
TRBV27	TRBJ2-7	.	.	CASSPAGPYEQYF	TGTGCCAGCAGTCCCGCCGGCCCCTACGAGCAGTACTTC
TRBV4-1	TRBJ2-7	.	TRBD2	CASSPGGGTSGTSSYEQYF	TGCGCCAGCAGCCCAGGCGGAGGGACTAGCGGGACCAGCTCCTACGAGCAGTACTTC
TRBV6-1	TRBJ1-4	.	TRBD1	CASSGTGGLFF	TGTGCCAGCAGTGGAACAGGGGGGCTGTTTTTT
TRBV9	TRBJ2-7	.	.	CASSVGEGFIEQYF	TGTGCCAGCAGCGTAGGTGAGGGGTTCATCGAGCAGTACTTC
TRBV28	TRBJ1-2	.	TRBD1	CASSPNRGHITNYGYTF	TGTGCCAGCAGTCCGAACAGGGGCCATATTACTAACTATGGCTACACCTTC
TRBV19	TRBJ2-1	.	TRBD2	CASTSGSYNEQFF	TGTGCCAGCACTAGCGGATCCTACAATGAGCAGTTCTTC
TRBV11-3	TRBJ2-7	.	TRBD1	CASSLRPFPTGGVYEQYF	TGTGCCAGCAGCTTACGCCCCTTCCCGACAGGGGGCGTCTACGAGCAGTACTTC
TRBV28	TRBJ2-7	.	.	CASSPTTGYEQYF	TGTGCCAGCAGTCCCACGACAGGCTACGAGCAGTACTTC
TRBV4-3	TRBJ1-2	.	TRBD1	CASSHLFPGQGADGYTF	TGCGCCAGCAGCCACCTTTTCCCGGGACAGGGGGCGGACGGCTACACCTTC
TRBV7-6	TRBJ2-7	.	.	CASSLGGRYEQYF	TGTGCCAGCAGCTTAGGAGGGAGGTACGAGCAGTACTTC
TRBV7-9	TRBJ2-7	.	.	CASSPPLLGQYF	TGTGCCAGCAGCCCACCCTTATTGGGGCAGTACTTC
TRBV29-1	TRBJ1-1	.	.	CSLGNGYTEAFF	TGCAGCCTCGGAAACGGATACACTGAAGCTTTCTTT
TRBV13	TRBJ1-1	few	.	CASSLGPNTEAFF	TGTGCCAGCAGCTTGGGACCGAACACTGAAGCTTTCTTT
TRBV25-1	TRBJ2-7	.	.	CASSEGLTEQYF	TGTGCCAGCAGTGAGGGGCTAACCGAGCAGTACTTC
TRBV7-9	TRBJ1-2	.	.	CASSPSPPPHPGWTF	TGTGCCAGCAGCCCGTCGCCCCCTCCCCACCCCGGCTGGACCTTC